This TCR beta chain was captured by sequencing in a study of cytomegalovirus exposure and HLA in healthy donors. PCR was performed using 60 Vbeta and 13 Jbeta primers. Generated by immunoSEQ multiplex PCR, the TCRdb table keeps only in-frame clones and is missing some. The table shows a few hundred thousand clones, with about four fifths occurring only once. The source is a girl aged 2 to 9 in good health and CMV-seronegative. The sequenced material came from PBMCs.

The DNA for the CDR3 is TGTGCCAGCAGCTTAGGAGGGGGAGAGGCTGAAGCTTTCTTT. Amino acid sequence: CASSLGGGEAEAFF. The chain employs TRBV11-3 and TRBJ1-1; a possible D gene is TRBD1 (6 bases). V was shortened by 1 base and J by 6 bases, with 12 bases between the two germline ends. The CDR3 extends over 14 amino acids. Germline V gene data show CDR1 as SGHNT and CDR2 as YENEEA.